The clone carrying this T cell receptor beta chain was seen once. This record belongs to a study of blood T cell repertoires in COVID-19. Turning to the study itself: Acute and convalescent COVID-19 specimens originated in the United States, Italy and Spain.

In germline, CDR1 is LGHNA, CDR2 YNFKEQ. This CDR3 comprises 14 residues. Trimming cost V 4 bases and J 5 bases, with 14 bases left between them. Original methodology: How many nucleated cells were present was estimated from reference gene primer amplification. Sequencing used immunoSEQ multiplex PCR; TCRdb keeps in-frame clones, though not all of them. The V and J calls and the clone size are those of that table, but D and trimming were determined from the DNA. The sample lists just under 65,000 clones; roughly 85% were seen once. V gene TRBV4-2 combines with J gene TRBJ1-1; D might be TRBD1 (5 bases). This TCR derives from a man between 35 and 55 years old with acute or convalescent COVID-19. What was sequenced was peripheral blood. CDR3 bases: TGTGCCAGCAGCCTTTTACTGCAGGGAACTGAAGCTTTCTTT. It is translated as CASSLLLQGTEAFF.